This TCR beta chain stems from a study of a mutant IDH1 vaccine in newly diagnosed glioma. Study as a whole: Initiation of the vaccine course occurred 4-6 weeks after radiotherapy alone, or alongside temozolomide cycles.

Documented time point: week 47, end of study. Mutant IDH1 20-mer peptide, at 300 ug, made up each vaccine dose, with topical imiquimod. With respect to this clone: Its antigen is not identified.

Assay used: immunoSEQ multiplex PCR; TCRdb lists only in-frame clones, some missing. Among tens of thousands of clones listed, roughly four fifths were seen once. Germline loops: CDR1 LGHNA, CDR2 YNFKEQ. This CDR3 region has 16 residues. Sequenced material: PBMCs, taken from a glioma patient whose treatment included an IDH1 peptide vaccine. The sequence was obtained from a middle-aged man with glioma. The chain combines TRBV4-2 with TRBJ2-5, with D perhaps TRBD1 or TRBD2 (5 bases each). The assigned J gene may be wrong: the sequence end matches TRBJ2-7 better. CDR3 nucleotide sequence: TGTGCCAGCAGCCAAGAAGAAGGGACCGGCTCCTACGAGCAGTACTTC. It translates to CASSQEEGTGSYEQYF.